Each of the 25 T cell receptor beta chains below was sequenced from the same sample in a study of OX40 agonist ivuxolimab in advanced cancers. Using immunoSEQ multiplex PCR, the repertoire was profiled, and TCRdb retains in-frame clones only, with some absent. This sample carries around 87,000 clones, 94% of them seen once, and the ten largest clones take 2% to 3%. This sample comprised CD4+ or CD8+ T cells sorted from blood, obtained in a trial of the OX40 agonist ivuxolimab. These receptors originate from an adult with an advanced solid tumor such as melanoma, head and neck, liver or kidney cancer.

This rearrangement joins TRBV5-4 to TRBJ2-7; D may be TRBD2 (5 bases). Germline CDR1 SGHNT, CDR2 YYREEE (reference sequence). V was shortened by 4 bases and J by 2 bases, with 16 bases between the two germline ends. The length of the CDR3 is 15 residues. CDR3 in DNA: TGTGCCAGCAGCCCAATGTGGGGAGTGGCCTACGAGCAGTACTTC. Amino acid sequence: CASSPMWGVAYEQYF.

The CDR3 reads CASSIGLGSGYQETQYF. The CDR3 DNA reads as TGTGCCAGTAGTATAGGTCTAGGTAGCGGGTACCAAGAGACCCAGTACTTC. The chain joins TRBV19 to TRBJ2-5; 7 bases are a match to TRBD2. V lost 1 base to trimming and J lost 0 bases; unmatched junction nucleotides: 8. The length of the CDR3 is 17 residues. CDR1 is LNHDA, CDR2 SQIVND, per germline (reference sequence).

The V and J genes are TRBV7-9 and TRBJ1-3, with D possibly TRBD1 on 6 matching bases. The CDR3 contains 15 residues. V lost 5 bases and J 4 bases, leaving 15 bases between the germline ends. CDR1 is SEHNR, CDR2 FQNEAQ, per germline (reference sequence). The CDR3 sequence: CASSRAQGRGNTIYF. CDR3 nucleotide sequence: TGTGCCAGCAGCCGAGCACAGGGTAGAGGAAACACCATATATTTT. Variable domain in full (rest from reference TRBV7-9 and TRBJ1-3): DTGVSQNPRHKITKRGQNVTFRCDPISEHNRLYWYRQTLGQGPEFLTYFQNEAQLEKSRLLSDRFSAERPKGSFSTLEIQRTEQGDSAMYLCASSRAQGRGNTIYFGEGSWLTVV.

This clone was counted a single time. V usage is TRBV4-1 and J usage is TRBJ2-2; possibly TRBD2 for D (6 bases). Trimming removed 6 bases at V and 5 bases at J, with 10 bases between. Germline V lookup: CDR1 MGHRA, CDR2 YSYEKL. The length of the CDR3 is 13 residues. The CDR3 coding sequence is TGCGCCAGCAGGGGAGGTGGGACCGGGGAGCTGTTTTTT. It codes for CASRGGGTGELFF.

The rearrangement uses TRBV5-1 and TRBJ1-6; 9 bases align to TRBD1. The junction had 9 bases not matched to a gene; V was cut back by 4 bases and J by 10 bases. The CDR3 runs to 15 residues. CDR1 is SGHRS, CDR2 YFSETQ, per germline. The CDR3 DNA reads as TGCGCCAGCAGCCCGGACCGGGACAGGGCCTCACCCCTCCACTTT. It encodes CASSPDRDRASPLHF.

V gene TRBV29-1 combines with J gene TRBJ2-1; TRBD2 is a possible D gene (5 bases). The V end lost 4 bases, the J end lost 5 bases, and 6 bases lay between the germline ends. CDR3 length: 11 residues. Germline CDR1 is SQVTM and CDR2 is ANQGSEA. CDR3 sequence: CSVVGNNEQFF. CDR3 bases: TGCAGCGTTGTCGGGAACAATGAGCAGTTCTTC.

The chain uses TRBV28 and TRBJ2-7, with TRBD1 matching over 10 bases. Germline V gene lookup returns CDR1 MDHEN and CDR2 SYDVKM. Germline trimming cut 3 bases from V and 3 bases from J; bases unmatched to any gene: 8. The CDR3 is 16 residues long. The DNA of the CDR3 is TGTGCCAGCAGTTTTGGTCCGGACAGGGGGATCTACGAGCAGTACTTC. Residues: CASSFGPDRGIYEQYF.

This sequence joins TRBV4-2 and TRBJ2-7, with 8 bases fitting TRBD2. V dropped 0 bases and J dropped 5; count of bases not matched to a gene: 6. Germline CDR1 and CDR2: LGHNA and YNFKEQ. There are 15 residues in the CDR3. In DNA, the CDR3 is TGTGCCAGCAGCCAAGAGGCCAGCGGGAGCGACGAGCAGTACTTC. As protein: CASSQEASGSDEQYF.

The chain combines TRBV5-1 with TRBJ1-1; weak D call: TRBD1 (6 bases). The V end lost 5 bases, the J end lost 0 bases, and 11 bases lay between the germline ends. The CDR3 runs to 14 residues. Germline assignment: CDR1 SGHRS and CDR2 YFSETQ. DNA of the CDR3: TGCGCCAGCAGAGTAGGGGGAATGAACACTGAAGCTTTCTTT. Amino acid sequence: CASRVGGMNTEAFF.

This clone was found once. The rearrangement links TRBV27 to TRBJ2-3; D ambiguous. The CDR3 is 12 amino acids. V gave up 7 bases and J gave up 4 bases, with 9 bases separating them. CDR1 is MNHEY, CDR2 SMNVEV, per germline (reference sequence). The CDR3 bases are TGTGCCAGCATCAGTATGGCAGATACGCAGTATTTT. Residues: CASISMADTQYF.

The chain has TRBV19 and TRBJ2-7, with 8 positions matching TRBD1. This CDR3 is built from 14 residues. Looked up from germline, CDR1 is LNHDA and CDR2 is SQIVND (reference sequence). The junction had 10 bases not matched to a gene; V was cut back by 8 bases and J by 4 bases. CDR3 residues: CASAPGTGAYEQYF. The CDR3, as DNA: TGTGCCAGTGCTCCCGGGACAGGCGCTTACGAGCAGTACTTC.

CDR3 region: CASSFRDRGVGSPLHF. In DNA, the CDR3 is TGCGCCAGCAGCTTCCGGGACAGGGGGGTGGGATCACCCCTCCACTTT. The chain joins TRBV5-1 to TRBJ1-6; 11 bases are shared with TRBD1. This CDR3 comprises 16 residues. Germline V lookup: CDR1 SGHRS, CDR2 YFSETQ. The ends lost 2 bases at V and 10 bases at J; junction bases unmatched: 8. Combining the CDR3 with reference TRBV5-1 and TRBJ1-6 gives the whole variable domain KAGVTQTPRYLIKTRGQQVTLSCSPISGHRSVSWYQQTPGQGLQFLFEYFSETQRNKGNFPGRFSGRQFSNSRSEMNVSTLELGDSALYLCASSFRDRGVGSPLHFGNGTRLTVT.

The J gene is TRBJ2-5, the V gene TRBV18; the D gene is possibly TRBD2 (5 bases). Trimming shortened V by 2 bases and J by 7 bases, and 14 bases separated the two germline ends. The germline gives CDR1 KGHSH, CDR2 LQKENI. The CDR3 is 14 residues long. The CDR3 reads CASSPSPGDGTQYF. In DNA, the CDR3 is TGTGCCAGCTCACCATCCCCCGGGGATGGGACCCAGTACTTC.

CDR3: CASSQLESAHYEQYF. In nucleotides, the CDR3 is TGCGCCAGCAGCCAGCTAGAATCCGCCCACTACGAGCAGTACTTC. The genes are TRBV4-1 and TRBJ2-7; D uncertain. CDR1 and CDR2 (germline): MGHRA, YSYEKL. This CDR3 spans 15 amino acids. The V gene lost 3 bases and the J gene lost 3 bases, with 15 bases spanning the gap.

This clone was seen a single time. The V call is TRBV4-1, the J call TRBJ2-1; 8 bases map to TRBD2. Trimming took 3 bases from V and 9 from J; bases not matched to a gene: 13. The CDR3 is 16 residues long. Germline loops: CDR1 MGHRA, CDR2 YSYEKL. The CDR3 DNA follows: TGCGCCAGCAGCCACCCCAGCCAGCGGGAGAGCGGTGAGCAGTTCTTC. Its translation: CASSHPSQRESGEQFF.

This clone was detected only a few times. The chain employs TRBV4-1 and TRBJ1-1; the match to TRBD1 covers 7 bases. This CDR3 region has 15 residues. The junction had 5 bases not matched to a gene; V was cut back by 0 bases and J by 4 bases. CDR1 is MGHRA and CDR2 is YSYEKL in the germline V gene. In DNA form, the CDR3 reads TGCGCCAGCAGCCAAGATTACGCAGGGGGCACTGAAGCTTTCTTT. Translation gives CASSQDYAGGTEAFF.

CDR3 in amino acids: CASSPTGAKTYEQYF. CDR3 bases: TGTGCCAGCAGCCCTACCGGGGCCAAAACCTACGAGCAGTACTTC. The rearrangement links TRBV7-3 to TRBJ2-7; perhaps D is TRBD1 or TRBD2 (5 bases each). This CDR3 contains 15 residues. Germline CDR1 and CDR2: SGHTA and FQGTGA. Trimming stripped 5 bases from V and 2 bases from J, with 16 bases between.

V usage is TRBV4-1 and J usage is TRBJ1-5; D is ambiguous. The CDR3 has 15 residues. Trimming removed 5 bases at V and 0 bases at J, with 11 bases between. Germline CDR1 and CDR2: MGHRA and YSYEKL. The DNA for the CDR3 is TGCGCCAGCAGCTCCCGCCGGGATAGCAATCAGCCCCAGCATTTT. It translates to CASSSRRDSNQPQHF.

V is TRBV29-1 and J is TRBJ1-1; a weak D match, TRBD1 (6 bases). V was shortened by 0 bases and J by 5 bases, with 16 bases between the two germline ends. CDR1 and CDR2 from the germline V gene are SQVTM and ANQGSEA. The CDR3 has 15 residues. The CDR3 sequence is CSVEDPRTAGTEAFF. The CDR3 nucleotides are TGCAGCGTTGAAGATCCAAGGACAGCGGGGACTGAAGCTTTCTTT.

This rearrangement joins TRBV9 to TRBJ2-7; D perhaps matches TRBD1 (7 bases). Trimming removed 4 bases at V and 0 bases at J, with 17 bases between. Germline assignment: CDR1 SGDLS and CDR2 YYNGEE. This CDR3 is 16 amino acids long. This CDR3 reads CASSPRTGGASYEQYF. The CDR3 region has the DNA TGTGCCAGCAGCCCAAGGACAGGAGGGGCCTCCTACGAGCAGTACTTC.

In its sample, this clone was seen once. The V gene is TRBV6-1, the J gene TRBJ1-1; 8 bases map to TRBD1. The CDR3 is made up of 14 amino acids. V gave up 4 bases and J gave up 0 bases; unmatched junction bases: 1. Germline-derived CDR1 and CDR2 are MNHNS and SASEGT. This CDR3 is CASSGGQVNTEAFF. CDR3 nucleotide sequence: TGTGCCAGCAGTGGGGGACAGGTGAACACTGAAGCTTTCTTT.

The chain combines TRBV19 with TRBJ1-5; D unclear. Germline CDR1 LNHDA, CDR2 SQIVND (reference sequence). The ends were cut back, 6 bases at V and 4 bases at J, with 16 bases in the middle. The CDR3 spans 15 residues. CDR3 residues: CASRETGRRNQPQHF. DNA for the CDR3: TGTGCCAGTAGGGAGACTGGGAGGAGAAATCAGCCCCAGCATTTT.

A note on this clone: At one boundary the junction diverges from the germline segment, which might be a read error. At the DNA level, this CDR3 is encoded by other sequences in the same sample as well. The chain links TRBV7-9 to TRBJ1-1; D uncertain. This CDR3 is 13 amino acids long. In germline, CDR1 is SEHNR, CDR2 FQNEAQ (reference sequence). The CDR3 loop is CASSSSMNTEAFF. CDR3 coding DNA: TGTGCTAGCAGCTCGAGTATGAACACTGAAGCTTTCTTT. Looking up the rest from reference TRBV7-9 and TRBJ1-1 gives the full variable domain: DTGVSQNPRHKITKRGQNVTFRCDPISEHNRLYWYRQTLGQGPEFLTYFQNEAQLEKSRLLSDRFSAERPKGSFSTLEIQRTEQGDSAMYLCASSSSMNTEAFFGQGTRLTVV.

V is TRBV19 and J is TRBJ1-1; D ambiguous. The germline CDR1 and CDR2 sequences are LNHDA and SQIVND (reference sequence). V shed 7 bases and J shed 2 bases, with 11 bases lying between them. The CDR3 contains 13 residues. In DNA form, the CDR3 reads TGTGCCAGTACCTCCGGCGGTAACACTGAAGCTTTCTTT. Its translation: CASTSGGNTEAFF.

The genes are TRBV13 and TRBJ2-5, with TRBD1 matching 8 bases. The V gene's germline CDR1 is PRHDT and CDR2 FYEKMQ (reference sequence). This CDR3 is 15 amino acids long. Unmatched junction bases numbered 10, after V lost 5 bases and J lost 5 bases. The CDR3 protein is CASSTRQGKWETQYF. The CDR3 DNA reads TGTGCCAGCAGCACCCGACAGGGGAAATGGGAGACCCAGTACTTC.